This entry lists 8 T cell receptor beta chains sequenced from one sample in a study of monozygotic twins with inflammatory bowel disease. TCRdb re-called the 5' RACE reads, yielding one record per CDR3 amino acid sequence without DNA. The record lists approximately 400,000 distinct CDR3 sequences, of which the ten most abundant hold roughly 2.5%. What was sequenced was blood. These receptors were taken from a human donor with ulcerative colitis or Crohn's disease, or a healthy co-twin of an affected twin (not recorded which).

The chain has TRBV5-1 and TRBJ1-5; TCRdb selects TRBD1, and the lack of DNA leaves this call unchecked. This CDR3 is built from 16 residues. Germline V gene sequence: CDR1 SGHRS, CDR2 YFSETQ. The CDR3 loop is CASSLDGTGGSQPQHF.

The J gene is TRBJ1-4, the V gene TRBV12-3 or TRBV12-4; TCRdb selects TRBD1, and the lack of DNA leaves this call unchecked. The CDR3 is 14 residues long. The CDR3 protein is CASSDDRGHEKLFF.

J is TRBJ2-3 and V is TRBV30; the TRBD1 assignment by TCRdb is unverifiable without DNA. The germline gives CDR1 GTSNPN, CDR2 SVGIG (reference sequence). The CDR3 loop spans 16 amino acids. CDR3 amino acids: CAWRPEPLGLPDTQYF.

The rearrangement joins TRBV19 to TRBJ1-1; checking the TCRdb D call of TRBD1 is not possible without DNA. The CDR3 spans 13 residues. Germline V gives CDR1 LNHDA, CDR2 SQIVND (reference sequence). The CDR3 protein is CASAQLGGTEAFF.

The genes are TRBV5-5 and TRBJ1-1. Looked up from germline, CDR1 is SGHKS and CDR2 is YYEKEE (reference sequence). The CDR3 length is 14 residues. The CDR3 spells CASSSFLVNTEAFF.

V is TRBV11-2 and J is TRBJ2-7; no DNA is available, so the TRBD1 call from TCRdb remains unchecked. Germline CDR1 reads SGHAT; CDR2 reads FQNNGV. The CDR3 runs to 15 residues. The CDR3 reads CASSLDLDRVSEQYF. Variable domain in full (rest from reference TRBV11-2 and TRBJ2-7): EAGVAQSPRYKIIEKRQSVAFWCNPISGHATLYWYQQILGQGPKLLIQFQNNGVVDDSQLPKDRFSAERLKGVDSTLKIQPAKLEDSAVYLCASSLDLDRVSEQYFGPGTRLTVT.

This CDR3 is CASSVESGGLYNEQFF. The rearrangement joins TRBV25-1 to TRBJ2-1; TCRdb calls TRBD1, which cannot be checked without DNA. Germline CDR1 reads MGHDK; CDR2 reads SYGVNS. This CDR3 has 16 residues.

CDR3 residues: CASSRAYGYTF. The V gene is TRBV28, the J gene TRBJ1-2. Germline V lookup: CDR1 MDHEN, CDR2 SYDVKM. The CDR3 has 11 amino acids.